The rows below give T cell receptor beta chains drawn from one sample of a study of T cell changes during pregnancy in multiple sclerosis. TCRdb's copy holds only in-frame clones and misses some; the assay was immunoSEQ multiplex PCR. Among tens of thousands of clones listed, 90% to 95% were seen once. The source was CD8+ T cells from peripheral blood mononuclear cells, collected in the first trimester of pregnancy. These receptors originate from a female donor with multiple sclerosis, enrolled in a pregnancy study. CDR3s include the opening cysteine and the closing phenylalanine or tryptophan. The D gene is left open where the match is weak. Expanded clones are given a class, and other clones once, few, many or no size at all.

j_gene	d_gene	v_gene	abundance	len	CDR3nt	CDR3aa
TRBJ2-3	TRBD2	TRBV29-1	.	15	TGCAGCGTGTTGGGCCGCGGGGGGGTTACAGATACGCAGTATTTT	CSVLGRGGVTDTQYF
TRBJ2-2	.	TRBV28	few	13	TGTGCCAGCAGTCCGACTAGTGCCGGGGAGCTGTTTTTT	CASSPTSAGELFF
TRBJ2-7	TRBD2	TRBV5-4	.	15	TGTGCCAGCAGCGGCGGACTAGCGGACGCCTACGAGCAGTACTTC	CASSGGLADAYEQYF
TRBJ2-1	.	TRBV7-6	.	14	TGTGCCAGCAGCTTCTCCCCTGAGGCCCATGAGCAGTTCTTC	CASSFSPEAHEQFF
TRBJ2-3	TRBD2	TRBV4-2	.	16	TGTGCCAGCAGCCAAGAGACTAGCGGGGGGCCAGATACGCAGTATTTT	CASSQETSGGPDTQYF
TRBJ1-1	TRBD1	TRBV9	.	16	TGTGCCAGCAGCGGGGCAGGGGGAGACGGGGTCACTGAAGCTTTCTTT	CASSGAGGDGVTEAFF
TRBJ2-1	TRBD2	TRBV9	.	16	TGTGCCAGCAGCCCCCGCGAGCTAGCGGGGGGGGGTGAGCAGTTCTTC	CASSPRELAGGGEQFF
TRBJ1-5	.	TRBV7-6	.	17	TGTGCCAGCAGCCCCAAAAGGGGGGGTAGGTGGGATCAGCCCCAGCATTTT	CASSPKRGGRWDQPQHF
TRBJ1-1	TRBD1	TRBV7-9	.	15	TGTGCCAGCAGCTATCGACAGGGGATCGACACTGAAGCTTTCTTT	CASSYRQGIDTEAFF
TRBJ2-7	TRBD2	TRBV5-4	.	16	TGTGCCAGCAGCTTGAGACCCGGCGGGAGTTCCTACGAGCAGTACTTC	CASSLRPGGSSYEQYF
TRBJ2-5	TRBD1	TRBV7-6	.	15	TGTGCCAGCAGCGATCGGACAGGTTATCAAGAGACCCAGTACTTC	CASSDRTGYQETQYF
TRBJ2-3	.	TRBV29-1	.	13	TGCAGCGTTGAACGGGGGGCCGGAAATACGCAGTATTTT	CSVERGAGNTQYF
TRBJ2-7	TRBD2	TRBV29-1	.	14	TGCAGCGCATCCGGGACTAGCGGTTCCTACGAGCAGTACTTC	CSASGTSGSYEQYF
TRBJ1-1	TRBD1	TRBV6-1	once	14	TGTGCCAGCAGCCCACAGGGGGCGAACACTGAAGCTTTCTTT	CASSPQGANTEAFF
TRBJ2-5	TRBD2	TRBV7-6	.	19	TGTGCCAGCAGCCCGAAATTTCCGGGTTTCCTAGCGGGGGAAGAGACCCAGTACTTC	CASSPKFPGFLAGEETQYF
TRBJ1-1	TRBD1	TRBV28	large	14	TGTGCCAGCAGTTACCGGGACAGAAACACTGAAGCTTTCTTT	CASSYRDRNTEAFF
TRBJ2-7	.	TRBV4-3	.	15	TGCGCCAGCAGCCAAGATTGGCGGGGCGGAGGCGAGCAGTACTTC	CASSQDWRGGGEQYF
TRBJ2-1	.	TRBV7-8	.	13	TGTGCCAGCAGCTGGCCTCAGTACAATGAGCAGTTCTTC	CASSWPQYNEQFF
TRBJ2-3	TRBD2	TRBV11-2	.	17	TGTGCCAGCAGCTTAGATCTTGGTAGCGGGAGAACAGATACGCAGTATTTT	CASSLDLGSGRTDTQYF
TRBJ1-1	.	TRBV18	.	15	TGTGCCAGCTCACCGGGCGGGGGTTTCGTCACTGAAGCTTTCTTT	CASSPGGGFVTEAFF
TRBJ2-6	.	TRBV9	once	16	TGTGCCAGCAGCGTGAGTGGAGGGACCGGGGCCAACGTCCTGACTTTC	CASSVSGGTGANVLTF
TRBJ1-4	.	TRBV7-9	once	14	TGTGCCAGCAGCTTAGCGTCGGGGGGGGAAAAACTGTTTTTT	CASSLASGGEKLFF
TRBJ2-7	TRBD1	TRBV5-5	.	17	TGTGCCAGCAGCTTGGTGGGACAGGGGTCTTACTCCTACGAGCAGTACTTC	CASSLVGQGSYSYEQYF
TRBJ1-3	.	TRBV7-9	.	16	TGTGCCAGCAGCTTAGTGGGGGCCATCTCTGGAAACACCATATATTTT	CASSLVGAISGNTIYF
TRBJ1-5	TRBD1	TRBV4-3	.	15	TGCGCCAGCAGTCAGGACAGGCATAGCAATCAGCCCCAGCATTTT	CASSQDRHSNQPQHF
TRBJ2-1	TRBD1	TRBV27	.	13	TGTGCCAGCAGTGCGCCCGGGACAGGGGAGCAGTTCTTC	CASSAPGTGEQFF
TRBJ2-3	TRBD1	TRBV2	.	14	TGTGCCAGCAACGGGGGACAGGGCCCAGATACGCAGTATTTT	CASNGGQGPDTQYF
TRBJ2-1	TRBD2	TRBV13	.	14	TGTGCCAGCGTCAGCGGGGGTGCCCACAATGAGCAGTTCTTC	CASVSGGAHNEQFF
TRBJ1-1	TRBD1	TRBV29-1	.	12	TGCAGCGTCCGGGACAGTCAAACTGAAGCTTTCTTT	CSVRDSQTEAFF
TRBJ2-7	TRBD2	TRBV19	once	14	TGTGCCAGTAGTATAGGCCTAGCGGGGGGAGAGCAGTACTTC	CASSIGLAGGEQYF
TRBJ2-7	.	TRBV15	.	13	TGTGCCACCAAAGCAGGGGAATACTACGAGCAGTACTTC	CATKAGEYYEQYF